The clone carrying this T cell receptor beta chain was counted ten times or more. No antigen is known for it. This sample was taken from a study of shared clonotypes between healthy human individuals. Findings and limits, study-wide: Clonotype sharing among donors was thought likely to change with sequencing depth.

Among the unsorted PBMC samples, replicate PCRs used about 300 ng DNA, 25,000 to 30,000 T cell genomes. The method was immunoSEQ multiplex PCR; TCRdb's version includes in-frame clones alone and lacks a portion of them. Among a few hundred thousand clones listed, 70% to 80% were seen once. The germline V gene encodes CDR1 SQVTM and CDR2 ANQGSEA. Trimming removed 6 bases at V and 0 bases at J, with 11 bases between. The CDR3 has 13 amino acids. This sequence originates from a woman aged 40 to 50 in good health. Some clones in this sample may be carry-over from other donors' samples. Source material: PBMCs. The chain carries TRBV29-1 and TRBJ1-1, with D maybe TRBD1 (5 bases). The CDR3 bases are TGCAGCGTCTGCTGGGACCTGAACACTGAAGCTTTCTTT. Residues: CSVCWDLNTEAFF. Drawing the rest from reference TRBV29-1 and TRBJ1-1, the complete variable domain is SAVISQKPSRDICQRGTSLTIQCQVDSQVTMMFWYRQQPGQSLTLIATANQGSEATYESGFVIDKFPISRPNLTFSTLTVSNMSPEDSSIYLCSVCWDLNTEAFFGQGTRLTVV.